Each of the 18 T cell receptor beta chains below was sequenced from the same sample in a study of T cell responses to AZD1222 COVID-19 vaccine. Profiling relied on immunoSEQ multiplex PCR, and the TCRdb table lists in-frame clones only, not all of them. The data show some 130,000 clones, roughly 93% seen once. The sequencing here drew on peripheral blood, taken on day 0 of AZD1222 vaccination. These receptors came from an adult in good health.

This chain links TRBV11-3 with TRBJ1-1, with no clear D. Germline CDR1 is SGHNT and CDR2 is YENEEA. The CDR3 consists of 13 residues. V lost 5 bases to trimming and J lost 1 base, with 8 bases between them. This chain's CDR3 is CASSHGANTEAFF. DNA of the CDR3: TGTGCCAGCAGCCACGGAGCGAACACTGAAGCTTTCTTT. The full variable domain, completed using reference TRBV11-3 and TRBJ1-1, is EAGVVQSPRYKIIEKKQPVAFWCNPISGHNTLYWYLQNLGQGPELLIRYENEEAVDDSQLPKDRFSAERLKGVDSTLKIQPAELGDSAVYLCASSHGANTEAFFGQGTRLTVV.

The rearrangement joins TRBV10-3 to TRBJ1-5; 10 bases line up with TRBD1. From germline, CDR1 is ENHRY and CDR2 SYGVKD. V dropped 8 bases and J dropped 5; count of bases not matched to a gene: 3. The CDR3 is made up of 13 amino acids. DNA of the CDR3: TGTGCCATCGCCGGGACAGGGGATCAGCCCCAGCATTTT. Its translation is CAIAGTGDQPQHF.

The chain recombines TRBV5-1 with TRBJ2-1; D may be TRBD2 (6 bases). Per the germline V gene, CDR1 is SGHRS and CDR2 is YFSETQ. The length of the CDR3 is 15 residues. The germline V and J ends were trimmed by 4 bases and 10 bases, with 21 bases remaining between them. CDR3 DNA sequence: TGCGCCAGCAGCCCCGGGGACTTCCCCCAATGGGAGCAGTTCTTC. Its translation is CASSPGDFPQWEQFF. Variable domain in full (rest from reference TRBV5-1 and TRBJ2-1): KAGVTQTPRYLIKTRGQQVTLSCSPISGHRSVSWYQQTPGQGLQFLFEYFSETQRNKGNFPGRFSGRQFSNSRSEMNVSTLELGDSALYLCASSPGDFPQWEQFFGPGTRLTVL.

The genes are TRBV27 and TRBJ1-5, with D possibly TRBD1 on 5 matching bases. Germline CDR1 is MNHEY and CDR2 is SMNVEV (reference sequence). Trimming stripped 4 bases from V and 1 base from J, with 14 bases between. The CDR3 totals 16 residues. This chain's CDR3 is CASSSSGKRSNQPQHF. The CDR3, as DNA: TGTGCCAGCAGTTCCTCAGGGAAGCGAAGCAATCAGCCCCAGCATTTT.

The chain joins TRBV28 to TRBJ1-6; the match to TRBD1 covers 7 bases. In germline, CDR1 is MDHEN, CDR2 SYDVKM. Trimming at V came to 8 bases and at J to 2 bases, leaving 9 bases not matched to a gene. The CDR3 spans 16 residues. CDR3 sequence reads: CASRTGEFAYNSPLHF. In DNA form, the CDR3 reads TGTGCCAGCCGTACAGGGGAATTTGCCTATAATTCACCCCTCCACTTT.

The V call is TRBV28, the J call TRBJ1-2; D unresolved. The germline gives CDR1 MDHEN, CDR2 SYDVKM. The CDR3 has 14 residues. Trimming removed 2 bases at V and 7 bases at J, with 14 bases between. This CDR3 reads CASSLRDAIGGYTF. The DNA for the CDR3 is TGTGCCAGCAGTTTAAGGGATGCTATCGGTGGCTACACCTTC.

The chain links TRBV7-9 to TRBJ1-2; possibly TRBD1 for D (5 bases). The CDR3 covers 14 residues. In germline, CDR1 is SEHNR, CDR2 FQNEAQ (reference sequence). With 4 bases removed from V and 5 bases from J, the gap between germline ends came to 14 bases. CDR3 in amino acids: CASSSNGGRYGYTF. DNA of the CDR3: TGTGCCAGCAGCTCTAACGGGGGTAGATATGGCTACACCTTC.

The chain joins TRBV6-5 to TRBJ1-5; D possibly corresponds to TRBD1 (5 bases). Germline CDR1 reads MNHEY; CDR2 reads SVGAGI. This CDR3 spans 13 amino acids. Trimming cost V 7 bases and J 4 bases, with 11 bases left between them. CDR3 loop: CASIGGGNQPQHF. The CDR3, as DNA: TGTGCCAGCATCGGGGGGGGAAATCAGCCCCAGCATTTT.

The sample holds one count of this clone. The chain links TRBV3-1 (or the pseudogene TRBV3-2) to TRBJ1-6; 10 bases match TRBD1. The germline CDR1 and CDR2 sequences are LGHDT and YNNKEL (reference sequence). V was pared by 8 bases and J by 10 bases, with 8 bases of the junction left unmatched. This CDR3 is 14 amino acids long. In nucleotides, the CDR3 is TGTGCCAGCGAACCCGGGACAGGGGTCTCACCCCTCCACTTT. Residues: CASEPGTGVSPLHF.

This chain uses TRBV5-8 with TRBJ1-2; no firm D call. Germline V gene lookup returns CDR1 SGHTS and CDR2 YDEGEE. V was cut by 1 base and J by 7 bases, with 14 bases left in between. There are 14 residues in the CDR3. The CDR3 DNA sequence: TGTGCCAGCAGCTTGAGGCGGGGATCCGGTGGCTACACCTTC. This gives the protein CASSLRRGSGGYTF.

This clone was seen a handful of times. The genes are TRBV4-1 and TRBJ2-1; D is unclear. Germline-derived CDR1 and CDR2 are MGHRA and YSYEKL. Between the trimmed V and J ends, which lost 1 base and 0 bases, there was a span of 13 bases. The CDR3 is 17 amino acids. CDR3 protein: CASSQGKSVHSYNEQFF. Here the CDR3 DNA reads TGCGCCAGCAGCCAAGGGAAAAGCGTTCACTCCTACAATGAGCAGTTCTTC.

This clone was observed a single time. The same CDR3 arises from other DNA sequences in this sample as well. The chain joins TRBV4-1 to TRBJ2-1; 10 bases fit TRBD2. J gave up 2 bases and V 1 base, and 2 bases lay outside the gene matches. Looked up from germline, CDR1 is MGHRA and CDR2 is YSYEKL. CDR3 length equals 16 residues. CDR3 sequence: CASSQGSGRAYNEQFF. The CDR3 coding sequence is TGCGCCAGCAGCCAAGGCAGCGGGAGGGCCTACAATGAGCAGTTCTTC.

V and J are TRBV24-1 and TRBJ1-5, with a weak D call TRBD1 (6 bases). Trimming cost V 9 bases and J 4 bases, with 6 bases left between them. The CDR3 loop spans 11 amino acids. CDR1 is KGHDR and CDR2 is SFDVKD in the germline V gene. CDR3 residues: CATGQNQPQHF. The DNA for the CDR3 is TGTGCCACCGGACAGAATCAGCCCCAGCATTTT.

The chain couples TRBV2 to TRBJ1-1; D unclear. Per the germline V gene, CDR1 is SNHLY and CDR2 is FYNNEI. V lost 5 bases to trimming and J lost 4 bases, with 8 bases between them. CDR3 size: 12 residues. CDR3 sequence (DNA): TGTGCCAGCAGTACCCGGGGCACTGAAGCTTTCTTT. It codes for CASSTRGTEAFF.

The chain uses TRBV5-4 and TRBJ1-4; D is undetermined. The CDR3 is made up of 16 amino acids. The V and J ends lost 1 base and 10 bases respectively, with 20 bases between them. From germline, CDR1 is SGHNT and CDR2 YYREEE (reference sequence). The CDR3 DNA is TGTGCCAGCAGCTTGTCCCCGGCAGAAGGGAAACGAAAACTGTTTTTT. This translates into CASSLSPAEGKRKLFF. Filled out from reference TRBV5-4 and TRBJ1-4, the complete variable domain reads ETGVTQSPTHLIKTRGQQVTLRCSSQSGHNTVSWYQQALGQGPQFIFQYYREEENGRGNFPPRFSGLQFPNYSSELNVNALELDDSALYLCASSLSPAEGKRKLFFGSGTQLSVL.

This rearrangement joins TRBV15 to TRBJ1-6; a possible D gene is TRBD1 (6 bases). Trimming shortened V by 9 bases and J by 4 bases, and 13 bases separated the two germline ends. Germline loops: CDR1 LNHNV, CDR2 YYDKDF (reference sequence). The CDR3 consists of 14 residues. The CDR3 reads CATSRDTYNSPLHF. As DNA, the CDR3 is TGTGCCACGAGCCGGGACACTTATAATTCACCCCTCCACTTT.

The V and J genes are TRBV11-2 and TRBJ2-7; possible D gene TRBD2, 5 bases. The CDR3 contains 15 residues. Germline V gives CDR1 SGHAT, CDR2 FQNNGV. The V and J ends lost 6 bases and 0 bases respectively, with 15 bases between them. CDR3 in amino acids: CASSQEHRGSYEQYF. The CDR3, as DNA: TGTGCCAGCAGTCAGGAGCATCGGGGCTCCTACGAGCAGTACTTC.

The gene calls are TRBV27 and TRBJ1-1; D not resolved. In germline, CDR1 is MNHEY, CDR2 SMNVEV (reference sequence). The ends were cut back, 10 bases at V and 1 base at J, with 13 bases in the middle. There are 13 residues in the CDR3. CDR3 residues: CATALGRNTEAFF. The CDR3 DNA is TGTGCCACCGCCTTGGGCAGGAACACTGAAGCTTTCTTT.